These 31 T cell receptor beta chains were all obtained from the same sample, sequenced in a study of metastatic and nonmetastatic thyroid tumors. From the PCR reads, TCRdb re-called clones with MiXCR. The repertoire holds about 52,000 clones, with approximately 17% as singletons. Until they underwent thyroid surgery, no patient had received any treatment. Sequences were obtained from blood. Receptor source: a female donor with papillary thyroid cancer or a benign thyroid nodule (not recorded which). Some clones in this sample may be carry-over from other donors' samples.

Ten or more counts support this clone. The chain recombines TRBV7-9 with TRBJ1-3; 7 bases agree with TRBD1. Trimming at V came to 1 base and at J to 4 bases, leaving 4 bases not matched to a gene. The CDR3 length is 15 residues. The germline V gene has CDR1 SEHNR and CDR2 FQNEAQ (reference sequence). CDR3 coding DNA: TGTGCCAGCAGCTTAGAGTTACAGGGGGGAAACACCATATATTTT. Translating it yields CASSLELQGGNTIYF.

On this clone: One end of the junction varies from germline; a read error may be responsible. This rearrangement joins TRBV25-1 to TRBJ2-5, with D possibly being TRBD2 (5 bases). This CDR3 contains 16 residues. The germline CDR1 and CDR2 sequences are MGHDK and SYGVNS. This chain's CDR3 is CASSEPLEEWGETHCF. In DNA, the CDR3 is TGTGCCAGCAGTGAACCCCTAGAAGAGTGGGGAGAGACCCATTGCTTC.

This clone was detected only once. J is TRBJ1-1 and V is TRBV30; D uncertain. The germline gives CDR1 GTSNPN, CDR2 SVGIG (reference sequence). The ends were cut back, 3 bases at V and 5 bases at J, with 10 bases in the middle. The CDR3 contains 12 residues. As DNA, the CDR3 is TGTGCCTGGAGCCTTACGGGGACTGAAGCTTTCTTT. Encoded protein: CAWSLTGTEAFF. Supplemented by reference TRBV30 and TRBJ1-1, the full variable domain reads SQTIHQWPATLVQPVGSPLSLECTVEGTSNPNLYWYRQAAGRGLQLLFYSVGIGQISSEVPQNLSASRPQDRQFILSSKKLLLSDSGFYLCAWSLTGTEAFFGQGTRLTVV.

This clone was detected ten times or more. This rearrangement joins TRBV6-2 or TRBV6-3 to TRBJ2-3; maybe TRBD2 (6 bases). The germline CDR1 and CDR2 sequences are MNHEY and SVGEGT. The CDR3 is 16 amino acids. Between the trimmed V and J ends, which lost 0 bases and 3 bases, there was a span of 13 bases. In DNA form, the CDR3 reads TGTGCCAGCAGTTACTCGACGGGAGATTCGACAGATACGCAGTATTTT. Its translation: CASSYSTGDSTDTQYF.

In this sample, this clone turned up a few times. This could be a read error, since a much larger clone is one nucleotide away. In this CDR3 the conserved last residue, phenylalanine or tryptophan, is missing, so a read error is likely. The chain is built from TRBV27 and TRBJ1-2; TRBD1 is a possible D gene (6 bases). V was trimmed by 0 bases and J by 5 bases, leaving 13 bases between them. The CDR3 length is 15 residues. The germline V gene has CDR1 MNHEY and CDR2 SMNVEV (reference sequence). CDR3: CASSLSSGQGYGYTL. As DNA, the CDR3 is TGTGCCAGCAGTTTATCGTCCGGCCAGGGGTATGGCTACACCCTC.

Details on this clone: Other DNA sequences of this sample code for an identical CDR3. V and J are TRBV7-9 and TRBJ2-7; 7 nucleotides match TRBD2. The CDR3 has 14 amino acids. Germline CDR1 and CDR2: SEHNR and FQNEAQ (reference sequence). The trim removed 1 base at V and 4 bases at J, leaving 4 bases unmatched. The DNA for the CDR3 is TGTGCCAGCAGCTTAGAAGGCGGGGGATACGAGCAGTACTTC. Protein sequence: CASSLEGGGYEQYF.

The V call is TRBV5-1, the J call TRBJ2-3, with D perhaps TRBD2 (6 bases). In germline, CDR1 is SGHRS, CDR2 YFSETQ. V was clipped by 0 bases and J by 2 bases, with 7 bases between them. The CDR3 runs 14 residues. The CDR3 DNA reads TGCGCCAGCAGCTTGGTAGCGGACACAGATACGCAGTATTTT. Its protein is CASSLVADTDTQYF.

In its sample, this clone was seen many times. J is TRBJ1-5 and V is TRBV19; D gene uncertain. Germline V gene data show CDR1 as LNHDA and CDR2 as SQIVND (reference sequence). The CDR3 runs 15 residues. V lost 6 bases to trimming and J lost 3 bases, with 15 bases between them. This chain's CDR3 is CASSGEALTNQPQHF. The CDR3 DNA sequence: TGTGCCAGTAGCGGAGAAGCCTTGACCAATCAGCCCCAGCATTTT.

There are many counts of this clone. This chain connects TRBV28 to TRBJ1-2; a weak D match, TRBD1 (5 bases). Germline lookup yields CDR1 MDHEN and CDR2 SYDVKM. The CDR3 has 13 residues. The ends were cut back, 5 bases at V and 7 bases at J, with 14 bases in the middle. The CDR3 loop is CASSGGTRTGYTF. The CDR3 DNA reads TGTGCCAGCAGTGGCGGGACCCGTACTGGCTACACCTTC.

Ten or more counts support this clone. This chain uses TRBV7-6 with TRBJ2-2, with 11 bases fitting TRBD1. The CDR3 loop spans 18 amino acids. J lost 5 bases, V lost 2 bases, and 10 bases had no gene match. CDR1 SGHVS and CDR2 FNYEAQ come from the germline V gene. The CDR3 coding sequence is TGTGCCAGCAGCTTACGGACAGGGGGCCTCTCGGGGACCGGGGAGCTGTTTTTT. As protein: CASSLRTGGLSGTGELFF.

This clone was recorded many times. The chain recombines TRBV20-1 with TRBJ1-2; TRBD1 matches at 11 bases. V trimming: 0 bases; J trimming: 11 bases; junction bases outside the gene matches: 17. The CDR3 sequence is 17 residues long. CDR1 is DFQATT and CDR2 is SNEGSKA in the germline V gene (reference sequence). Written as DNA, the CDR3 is TGCAGTGCTAGAGATCTTCTCTTGAGTGGGACAGGGGGGCCTTACACCTTC. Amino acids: CSARDLLLSGTGGPYTF.

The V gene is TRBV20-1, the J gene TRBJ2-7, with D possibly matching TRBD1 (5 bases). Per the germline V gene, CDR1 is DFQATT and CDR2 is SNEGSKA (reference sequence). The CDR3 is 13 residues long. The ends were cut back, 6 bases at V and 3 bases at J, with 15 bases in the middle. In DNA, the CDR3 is TGCAGTGCCTCGACATGGGGCGTCTACGAGCAGTACTTC. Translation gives CSASTWGVYEQYF.

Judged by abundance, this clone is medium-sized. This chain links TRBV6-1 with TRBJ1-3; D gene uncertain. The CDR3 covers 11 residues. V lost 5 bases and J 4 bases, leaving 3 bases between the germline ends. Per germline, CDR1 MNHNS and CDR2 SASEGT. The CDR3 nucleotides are TGTGCCAGCAGTCACGGAAACACCATATATTTT. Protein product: CASSHGNTIYF.

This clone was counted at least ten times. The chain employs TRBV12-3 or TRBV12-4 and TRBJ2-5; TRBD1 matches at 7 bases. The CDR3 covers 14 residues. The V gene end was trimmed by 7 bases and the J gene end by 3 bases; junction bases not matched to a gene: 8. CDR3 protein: CASKTTGQEETQYF. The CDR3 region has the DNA TGTGCCAGCAAGACGACAGGGCAGGAAGAGACCCAGTACTTC.

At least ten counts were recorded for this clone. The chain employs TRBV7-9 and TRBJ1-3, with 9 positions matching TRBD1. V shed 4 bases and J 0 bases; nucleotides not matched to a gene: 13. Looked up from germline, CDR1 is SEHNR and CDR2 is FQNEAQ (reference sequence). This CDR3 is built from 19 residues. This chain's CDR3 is CASSSTPGQGIGSGNTIYF. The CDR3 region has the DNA TGTGCCAGCAGCTCTACTCCGGGACAGGGAATAGGCTCTGGAAACACCATATATTTT.

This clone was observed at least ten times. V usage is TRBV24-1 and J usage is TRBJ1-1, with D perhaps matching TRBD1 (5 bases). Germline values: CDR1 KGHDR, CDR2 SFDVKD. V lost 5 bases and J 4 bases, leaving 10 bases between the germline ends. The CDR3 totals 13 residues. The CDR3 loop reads CATSVGGSTEAFF. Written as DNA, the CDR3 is TGTGCCACCAGTGTTGGGGGTAGCACTGAAGCTTTCTTT.

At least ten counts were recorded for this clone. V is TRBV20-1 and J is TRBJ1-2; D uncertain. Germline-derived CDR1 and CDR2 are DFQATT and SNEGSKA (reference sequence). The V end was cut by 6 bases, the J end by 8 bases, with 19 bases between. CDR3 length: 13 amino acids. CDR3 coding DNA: TGCAGTGCGCTCGACACCGGATCGGGGGGCTACACCTTC. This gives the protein CSALDTGSGGYTF.

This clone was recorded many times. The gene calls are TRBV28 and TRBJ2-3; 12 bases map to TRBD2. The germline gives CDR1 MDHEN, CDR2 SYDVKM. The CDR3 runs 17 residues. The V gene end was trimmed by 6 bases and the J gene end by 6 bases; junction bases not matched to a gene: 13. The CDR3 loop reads CASSSPFASGRGDTQYF. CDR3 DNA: TGTGCCAGCAGCTCTCCGTTCGCTAGCGGGAGGGGTGATACGCAGTATTTT.

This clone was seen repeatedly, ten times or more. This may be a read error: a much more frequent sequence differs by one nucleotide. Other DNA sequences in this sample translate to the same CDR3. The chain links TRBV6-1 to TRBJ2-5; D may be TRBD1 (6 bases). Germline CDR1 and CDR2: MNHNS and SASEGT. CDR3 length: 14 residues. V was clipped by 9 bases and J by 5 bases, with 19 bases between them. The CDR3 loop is CASLRDIGVETQYF. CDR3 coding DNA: TGTGCCAGTCTCCGGGACATAGGGGTTGAGACCCAGTACTTC.

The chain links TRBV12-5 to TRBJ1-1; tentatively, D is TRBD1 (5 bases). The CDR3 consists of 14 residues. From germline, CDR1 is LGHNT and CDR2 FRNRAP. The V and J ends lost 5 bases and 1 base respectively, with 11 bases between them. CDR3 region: CASGRPTGNTEAFF. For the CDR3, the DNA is TGTGCTAGTGGTCGACCTACAGGGAACACTGAAGCTTTCTTT.

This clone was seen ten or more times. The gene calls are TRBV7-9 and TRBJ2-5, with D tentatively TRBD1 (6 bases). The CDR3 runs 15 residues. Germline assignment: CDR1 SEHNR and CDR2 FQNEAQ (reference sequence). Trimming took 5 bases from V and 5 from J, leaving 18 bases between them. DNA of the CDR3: TGTGCCAGCAGCGGAAACAGGGATGATTGGGAGACCCAGTACTTC. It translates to CASSGNRDDWETQYF.

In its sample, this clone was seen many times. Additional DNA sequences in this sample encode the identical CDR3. CDR3: CASTLSATSSYEQYF. CDR3 DNA: TGTGCCAGCACTTTAAGCGCGACCAGCTCCTACGAGCAGTACTTC. The chain uses TRBV6-1 and TRBJ2-7; unclear D gene. The CDR3 length is 15 residues. Trimming removed 7 bases at V and 0 bases at J, with 16 bases between. Germline lookup yields CDR1 MNHNS and CDR2 SASEGT.

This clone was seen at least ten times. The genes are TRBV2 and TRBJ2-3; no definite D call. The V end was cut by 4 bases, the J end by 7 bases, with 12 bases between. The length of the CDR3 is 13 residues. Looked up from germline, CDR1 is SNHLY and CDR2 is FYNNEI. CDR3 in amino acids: CASSATSPNTQYF. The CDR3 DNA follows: TGTGCCAGCAGTGCGACTTCTCCGAATACGCAGTATTTT.

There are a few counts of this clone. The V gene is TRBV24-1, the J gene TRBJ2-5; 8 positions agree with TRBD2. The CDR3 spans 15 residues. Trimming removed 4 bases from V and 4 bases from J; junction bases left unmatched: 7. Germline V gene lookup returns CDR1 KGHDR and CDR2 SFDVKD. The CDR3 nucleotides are TGTGCCACCAGTGACGCGGACGGGAGGGCAGAGACCCAGTACTTC. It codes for CATSDADGRAETQYF.

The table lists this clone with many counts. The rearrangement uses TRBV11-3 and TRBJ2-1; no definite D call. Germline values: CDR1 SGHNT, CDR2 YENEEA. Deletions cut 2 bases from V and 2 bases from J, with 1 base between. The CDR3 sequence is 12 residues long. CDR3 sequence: CASSLTYNEQFF. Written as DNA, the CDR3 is TGTGCCAGCAGCTTAACCTACAATGAGCAGTTCTTC.

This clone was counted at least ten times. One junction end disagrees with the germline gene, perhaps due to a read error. The CDR3 spells CASRSGAADYGQYF. As DNA, the CDR3 is TGTGCCAGCAGATCGGGGGCAGCGGACTACGGGCAGTACTTC. The chain carries TRBV28 and TRBJ2-7, with D possibly called TRBD1 or TRBD2 (6 bases each). The length of the CDR3 is 14 residues. The germline gives CDR1 MDHEN, CDR2 SYDVKM.

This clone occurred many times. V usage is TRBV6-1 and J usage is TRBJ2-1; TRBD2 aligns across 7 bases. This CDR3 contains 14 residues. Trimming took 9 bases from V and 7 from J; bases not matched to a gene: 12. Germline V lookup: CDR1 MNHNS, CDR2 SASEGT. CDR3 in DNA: TGTGCCAGTACCCTAACGGGAGGTAGAAATGAGCAGTTCTTC. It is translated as CASTLTGGRNEQFF.

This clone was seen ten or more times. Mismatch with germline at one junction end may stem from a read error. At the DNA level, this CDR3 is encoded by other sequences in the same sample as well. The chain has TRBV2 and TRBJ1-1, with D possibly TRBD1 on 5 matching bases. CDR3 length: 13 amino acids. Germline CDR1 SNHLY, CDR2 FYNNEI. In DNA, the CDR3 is TGCGCCAGCAGTGTCTTGGGGGGGACTGAAGCTTTCTTT. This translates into CASSVLGGTEAFF. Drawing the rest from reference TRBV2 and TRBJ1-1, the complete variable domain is EPEVTQTPSHQVTQMGQEVILRCVPISNHLYFYWYRQILGQKVEFLVSFYNNEISEKSEIFDDQFSVERPDGSNFTLKIRSTKLEDSAMYFCASSVLGGTEAFFGQGTRLTVV.

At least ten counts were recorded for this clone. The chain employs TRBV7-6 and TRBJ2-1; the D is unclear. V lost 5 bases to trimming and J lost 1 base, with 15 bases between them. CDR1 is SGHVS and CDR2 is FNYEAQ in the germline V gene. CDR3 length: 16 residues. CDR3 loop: CASSPGVPPSYNEQFF. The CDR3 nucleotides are TGTGCCAGCAGCCCGGGTGTGCCTCCATCCTACAATGAGCAGTTCTTC.

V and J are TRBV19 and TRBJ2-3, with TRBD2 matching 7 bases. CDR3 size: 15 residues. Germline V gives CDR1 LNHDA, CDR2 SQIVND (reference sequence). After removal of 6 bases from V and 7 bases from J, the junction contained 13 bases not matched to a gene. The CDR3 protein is CASSQSGGRTYTQYF. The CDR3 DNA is TGTGCCAGTAGCCAATCGGGGGGACGCACCTATACGCAGTATTTT.

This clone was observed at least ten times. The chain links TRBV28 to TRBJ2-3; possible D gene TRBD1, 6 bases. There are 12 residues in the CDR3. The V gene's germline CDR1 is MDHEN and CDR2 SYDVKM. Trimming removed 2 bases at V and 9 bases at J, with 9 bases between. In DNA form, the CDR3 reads TGTGCCAGCAGTTTAAACAGGGACACGCAGTATTTT. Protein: CASSLNRDTQYF.